Listed below are T cell receptor beta chains from one sample, sequenced in a study of blood T cell repertoires in COVID-19. The table came from immunoSEQ multiplex PCR; TCRdb's copy has only in-frame clones and leaves some out. The repertoire holds about 53,000 clones, with approximately 87% as singletons. Input material: peripheral blood. The receptors originated from a man aged 50 or older with acute or convalescent COVID-19. CDR3s include the opening cysteine and the closing phenylalanine or tryptophan. D genes are given only for firm matches. Size values are once, few and many counts, or a class for expanded clones, and some rows have none.

TGTGCCAGCAGCCAAGAGAGGGAGCAGTACTTC | CASSQEREQYF | TRBJ2-7 | - | - | TRBV4-2
TGTGCCACCAGTGAGGCAGGGGACTATGGCTACACCTTC | CATSEAGDYGYTF | TRBJ1-2 | once | - | TRBV24-1
TGTGCCAGCAGCTTGGGGCAGGGGCTCGCCGGGGAGCTGTTTTTT | CASSLGQGLAGELFF | TRBJ2-2 | - | - | TRBV5-8
TGTGCCAGCAGCTCCAGGGGGAGTTTCGAGCAGTACTTC | CASSSRGSFEQYF | TRBJ2-7 | once | TRBD1 | TRBV5-5
TGTGCCAGTAGAGATCCGGGACAGGGTATCTACGAGCAGTACTTC | CASRDPGQGIYEQYF | TRBJ2-7 | - | TRBD1 | TRBV19
TGTGCCAGCAGTGCGGGACAGGGAAGGGAGAGCAATCAGCCCCAGCATTTT | CASSAGQGRESNQPQHF | TRBJ1-5 | - | TRBD1 | TRBV2
TGCGCCAGCAGCTTGGCTCAGGGGGATGGCTACACCTTC | CASSLAQGDGYTF | TRBJ1-2 | - | TRBD1 | TRBV5-1
TGTGCCAGCAGCTTATTCTTCAGTAACGAGCAGTACTTC | CASSLFFSNEQYF | TRBJ2-7 | once | - | TRBV7-2
TGTGCCAGCAGTTCGTCAAAAGCTTATGGCTACACCTTC | CASSSSKAYGYTF | TRBJ1-2 | - | - | TRBV12-3/TRBV12-4
TGTGCCACCAGCAGACCGGGACTAGCAGGGAACAATGAGCAGTTCTTC | CATSRPGLAGNNEQFF | TRBJ2-1 | - | TRBD2 | TRBV15
TGTGCCATCAGTGATCGGGAAGGGAGACTAGCCAAAAACATTCAGTACTTC | CAISDREGRLAKNIQYF | TRBJ2-4 | once | - | TRBV10-3
TGCGCCAGCAGTCCAGGGGGGGCTAGCGGGAGCTCCTACAATGAGCAGTTCTTC | CASSPGGASGSSYNEQFF | TRBJ2-1 | - | TRBD2 | TRBV4-1
TGTGCCTGGACTAGCGGGACTAGCACAGATACGCAGTATTTT | CAWTSGTSTDTQYF | TRBJ2-3 | - | TRBD2 | TRBV30
TGTGCCAGCAGCTGGGACTTTACGCATGAGCAGTTCTTC | CASSWDFTHEQFF | TRBJ2-1 | - | - | TRBV5-5
TGTGCCAGCAGCGTAGACCCCGGGGGCTACACCTTC | CASSVDPGGYTF | TRBJ1-2 | - | - | TRBV9
TGTGCCAGCCGGGACAGGGAAACAGATACGCAGTATTTT | CASRDRETDTQYF | TRBJ2-3 | once | TRBD1 | TRBV6-6
TGTGCCAGCAGCTTACTGGGAGCCCAAACCGGGGAGCTGTTTTTT | CASSLLGAQTGELFF | TRBJ2-2 | - | - | TRBV11-3
TGTGCCACCAGCAGAGATAAAGGGAGAGGGACTGGAAACACCATATATTTT | CATSRDKGRGTGNTIYF | TRBJ1-3 | - | - | TRBV15
TGTGCCAGCAGCCTTTCAGCGGGATCCGGAAACACCATATATTTT | CASSLSAGSGNTIYF | TRBJ1-3 | - | - | TRBV27
TGTGCCAGCTCCCCGGTGGGGGACAGGGTCAACCAGCCCCAGCATTTT | CASSPVGDRVNQPQHF | TRBJ1-5 | - | TRBD1 | TRBV18
TGTGCCAGCAGTGAGTATGGGCACTCGGGGGGGACTGAAGCTTTCTTT | CASSEYGHSGGTEAFF | TRBJ1-1 | once | - | TRBV6-4